This entry lists 18 T cell receptor beta chains sequenced from one sample in a study of shared clonotypes between healthy human individuals (dated by TCRdb to the early 2020s). Preparation of the library involved the immunoSEQ multiplex PCR assay. TCRdb took this table from immuneACCESS and kept in-frame rearrangements with V and J called. Such tables lack part of the clones; where checked against another copy, unresolved V genes explain under half of the gap, and the rest is unexplained. In this sample the table shows 850,000 to 1,200,000 clones, under 80% of which occur a single time. The ten largest account for around 1.5% of the sample. The material sequenced was memory CD4+ T cells sorted from blood. The cell subset or site label for this specimen denotes: CD45RA-negative fraction. The receptors originated from a man between 18 and 29 years old in good health.

The chain carries TRBV5-6 and TRBJ2-5; D remains ambiguous. The germline V and J ends were trimmed by 0 bases and 0 bases, with 6 bases remaining between them. Germline V gene lookup returns CDR1 SGHDT and CDR2 YYEEEE. This CDR3 is 14 amino acids long. CDR3 region: CASSLDQYQETQYF. The CDR3 nucleotides read TGTGCCAGCAGCTTGGACCAATACCAAGAGACCCAGTACTTC.

The genes are TRBV6-5 and TRBJ1-4; possibly TRBD1 for D (5 bases). The CDR3 is 15 residues long. Looked up from germline, CDR1 is MNHEY and CDR2 is SVGAGI. The V and J ends lost 6 bases and 4 bases respectively, with 15 bases between them. The CDR3 DNA reads as TGTGCCAGCAGCCGGACGACGGGGGTTAATGAAAAACTGTTTTTT. It codes for CASSRTTGVNEKLFF.

The genes are TRBV7-8 and TRBJ2-7; perhaps TRBD2 as D (6 bases). This CDR3 region has 17 residues. Germline V lookup: CDR1 SGHVS, CDR2 FQNEAQ. Trimming took 3 bases from V and 0 from J, leaving 18 bases between them. In nucleotides, the CDR3 is TGTGCCAGCAGCTTGGGACTGGGGATTCTTAGCTCCTACGAGCAGTACTTC. As protein: CASSLGLGILSSYEQYF.

V gene TRBV6-1 combines with J gene TRBJ2-3, with TRBD1 matching 8 bases. The V gene's germline CDR1 is MNHNS and CDR2 SASEGT. V trimming: 2 bases; J trimming: 4 bases; junction bases outside the gene matches: 8. The CDR3 is 16 amino acids. The CDR3 DNA is TGTGCCAGCAGTGAAACCCGACAGGGGAGCTCAGATACGCAGTATTTT. Protein: CASSETRQGSSDTQYF.

The chain has TRBV27 and TRBJ2-7; D not certain. CDR1 is MNHEY and CDR2 is SMNVEV in the germline V gene (reference sequence). The CDR3 has 15 residues. Deletions cut 5 bases from V and 0 bases from J, with 14 bases between. CDR3 amino acids: CASSHSRVASYEQYF. The CDR3 DNA reads TGTGCCAGCAGTCACTCACGGGTGGCCTCCTACGAGCAGTACTTC.

This clone appeared a single time. This chain joins TRBV5-1 and TRBJ1-1, with 7 bases identical to TRBD1. This CDR3 has 13 amino acids. CDR1 SGHRS and CDR2 YFSETQ come from the germline V gene. Germline trimming cut 4 bases from V and 4 bases from J; bases unmatched to any gene: 4. CDR3 nucleotides: TGCGCCAGCAGCCAGGGGGAAGCCACTGAAGCTTTCTTT. Amino acids: CASSQGEATEAFF.

The rearrangement links TRBV30 to TRBJ1-6, with D perhaps TRBD1 (5 bases). There are 15 residues in the CDR3. Germline loops: CDR1 GTSNPN, CDR2 SVGIG (reference sequence). The V end was cut by 2 bases, the J end by 7 bases, with 15 bases between. CDR3: CAWSRPAGINSPLHF. In DNA, the CDR3 is TGTGCCTGGAGTCGCCCGGCAGGGATCAATTCACCCCTCCACTTT.

This clone has a handful of counts. The rearrangement links TRBV5-8 to TRBJ1-5; weak D call: TRBD1 (6 bases). The CDR3 covers 17 residues. Trimming removed 2 bases from V and 0 bases from J, with 15 bases in between. Germline assignment: CDR1 SGHTS and CDR2 YDEGEE. The CDR3: CASSFTGRGNSNQPQHF. CDR3 DNA: TGTGCCAGCAGCTTCACAGGGAGGGGGAATAGCAATCAGCCCCAGCATTTT.

The chain employs TRBV14 and TRBJ2-3; no clear D gene. V was shortened by 3 bases and J by 2 bases, with 6 bases between the two germline ends. CDR1 is SGHDN and CDR2 is FVKESK in the germline V gene. This CDR3 is 13 amino acids long. CDR3 loop: CASSHRNTDTQYF. CDR3 in DNA: TGTGCCAGCAGCCACAGGAACACAGATACGCAGTATTTT.

In this sample, this clone turned up a few times. The chain joins TRBV15 to TRBJ2-7; TRBD2 matches 7 bases. CDR1 and CDR2 (germline): LNHNV, YYDKDF (reference sequence). V gave up 0 bases and J gave up 0 bases; unmatched junction bases: 2. There are 15 residues in the CDR3. CDR3 sequence (DNA): TGTGCCACCAGCAGAGAACCGGGGGGCTCCTACGAGCAGTACTTC. Its protein is CATSREPGGSYEQYF.

As regards this clone: The sample holds other DNA sequences that translate to the same CDR3. The chain joins TRBV5-1 to TRBJ2-1; no firm D call. Germline assignment: CDR1 SGHRS and CDR2 YFSETQ. The CDR3 contains 13 residues. V lost 0 bases, J lost 7 bases, and 8 bases lay in between. This CDR3 reads CASSLGTANEQFF. CDR3 in DNA: TGCGCCAGCAGCTTGGGTACGGCGAATGAGCAGTTCTTC.

The chain recombines TRBV28 with TRBJ2-7; D is possibly TRBD1 or TRBD2 (6 bases each). Germline assignment: CDR1 MDHEN and CDR2 SYDVKM. Trimming removed 5 bases at V and 5 bases at J, with 19 bases between. The CDR3 contains 15 residues. For the CDR3, the DNA is TGTGCCAGCAGTCCACCGCGTTGGGGGGCTCACGAGCAGTACTTC. This gives the protein CASSPPRWGAHEQYF.

The chain employs TRBV27 and TRBJ2-1, with 10 nucleotides matching TRBD2. Germline lookup yields CDR1 MNHEY and CDR2 SMNVEV (reference sequence). This CDR3 has 15 residues. V lost 6 bases and J lost 7; bases outside the gene matches: 9. CDR3 loop: CASRAQRGGLNEQFF. The CDR3 nucleotides read TGTGCCAGCAGGGCACAGCGGGGGGGATTGAATGAGCAGTTCTTC.

V usage is TRBV19 and J usage is TRBJ1-1, with TRBD1 matching 9 bases. Germline V lookup: CDR1 LNHDA, CDR2 SQIVND (reference sequence). This CDR3 spans 15 amino acids. With V trimmed by 1 base and J by 5 bases, 5 bases remained unmatched. DNA for the CDR3: TGTGCCAGTAGTATAGCGACAGGGGGAGGTACTGAAGCTTTCTTT. It specifies CASSIATGGGTEAFF.

The chain uses TRBV19 and TRBJ2-1, with 10 positions matching TRBD2. Trimming cost V 6 bases and J 4 bases; bases outside gene matches: 9. The germline CDR1 and CDR2 sequences are LNHDA and SQIVND (reference sequence). This CDR3 is 16 amino acids long. CDR3 in DNA: TGTGCCAGTAGACCAGAGGCTAGCGGGAGTTACAATGAGCAGTTCTTC. This codes for CASRPEASGSYNEQFF.

The V call is TRBV4-1, the J call TRBJ2-5; D not resolved. V dropped 0 bases and J dropped 4 bases, with 15 bases sitting between them. This CDR3 has 16 amino acids. CDR1 is MGHRA, CDR2 YSYEKL, per germline. This chain's CDR3 is CASSQDNVVGRETQYF. DNA for the CDR3: TGCGCCAGCAGCCAAGACAATGTGGTAGGTCGAGAGACCCAGTACTTC.

On this clone: The same CDR3 arises from other DNA sequences in this sample as well. The chain is built from TRBV15 and TRBJ2-3; possibly TRBD2 for D (5 bases). The CDR3 loop spans 15 amino acids. The germline V gene has CDR1 LNHNV and CDR2 YYDKDF (reference sequence). The V and J ends lost 1 base and 0 bases respectively, with 8 bases between them. The CDR3 sequence is CATSRGGGSTDTQYF. DNA of the CDR3: TGTGCCACCAGCAGAGGCGGAGGAAGCACAGATACGCAGTATTTT. Complete variable domain (other parts from reference TRBV15 and TRBJ2-3): DAMVIQNPRYQVTQFGKPVTLSCSQTLNHNVMYWYQQKSSQAPKLLFHYYDKDFNNEADTPDNFQSRRPNTSFCFLDIRSPGLGDTAMYLCATSRGGGSTDTQYFGPGTRLTVL.

Comments on this clone: This same CDR3 is encoded by further DNA sequences in the sample. The chain is built from TRBV18 and TRBJ2-7, with TRBD1 matching 11 bases. Looked up from germline, CDR1 is KGHSH and CDR2 is LQKENI. The length of the CDR3 is 15 residues. V was pared by 3 bases and J by 2 bases, with 3 bases of the junction left unmatched. CDR3 amino acids: CASSPEGQGAYEQYF. The DNA of the CDR3 is TGTGCCAGCTCACCTGAGGGACAGGGGGCCTACGAGCAGTACTTC.